This entry is about one T cell receptor beta chain. These data belong to a study of long-term antiretroviral therapy in people with HIV. The CDR3 has 15 amino acids. The ends were cut back, 2 bases at V and 4 bases at J, with 13 bases in the middle. Germline V gives CDR1 MDHEN, CDR2 SYDVKM. The immunoSEQ assay was v3.0, run at survey level. Measured with immunoSEQ multiplex PCR; TCRdb has only the in-frame clones, and not every one. The data hold some 31,000 clones, with roughly nine tenths observed a single time. The chain links TRBV28 to TRBJ2-3, with D maybe TRBD1 (5 bases). Sequenced material: unsorted PBMCs, taken 1.1 years after starting antiretroviral therapy. This receptor was obtained from a man aged 18 to 30 with HIV. CDR3 region: CASSLRGPSADTQYF. The CDR3 DNA sequence: TGTGCCAGCAGTTTAAGGGGCCCGTCGGCAGATACGCAGTATTTT.